The clone carrying this T cell receptor (beta chain) was recorded only once. The V segment lost 3 bases and the J segment 2 bases; nucleotides outside the gene matches: 2. The germline V gene encodes CDR1 MNHNS and CDR2 SASEGT. CDR3 length equals 14 residues. Per the study methods: Using reference gene primer amplification, nucleated cell counts were estimated. The protocol was immunoSEQ multiplex PCR, while the TCRdb copy is restricted to in-frame clones and leaves out a portion. The DNA was the basis for D and trimming; V, J and clone size are from that table. The sample shows 200,000 to 250,000 clones, 70% to 90% of them seen only once. The entry originates in a study of blood T cell repertoires in COVID-19. Turning to the study itself: The United States, Italy and Spain were the sources of the acute and convalescent COVID-19 samples. The analysed material was cDNA or gDNA that came from T cells, B-cell-depleted T cells, or PBMCs.

This TCR derives from a middle-aged man with acute or convalescent COVID-19. V gene TRBV6-1 combines with J gene TRBJ1-2, with 8 bases fitting TRBD1. Source material: peripheral blood. The CDR3 reads CASSDNRGNYGYTF. DNA for the CDR3: TGTGCCAGCAGTGATAACAGGGGGAACTATGGCTACACCTTC.